This section outlines one TCR beta chain sequence together with its context. Its antigen is not known. These data originate in a study of T cell responses to AZD1222 COVID-19 vaccine. Data came from immunoSEQ multiplex PCR; TCRdb stores just in-frame clones and leaves some out. Here the sample spans 180,000 or so clones, about 88% being singletons. Study observations and caveats: The study sampled repertoires only after the peak T cell response. Once two AZD1222 doses were given, Spike-specific TCR breadth and depth went up.

The CDR3 loop spans 13 amino acids. Trimming cost V 5 bases and J 3 bases, with 11 bases left between them. Germline V gene data show CDR1 as MNHEY and CDR2 as SVGAGI. This chain joins TRBV6-5 and TRBJ2-7; D is possibly TRBD2 (5 bases). The receptor comes from an adult who received the AZD1222 COVID-19 vaccine. Sequenced material: peripheral blood, taken 28 days after the second AZD1222 dose. The CDR3 region has the DNA TGTGCCAGCAGTAACCGGGGTTACTACGAGCAGTACTTC. It specifies CASSNRGYYEQYF.